The TCR beta chain described here comes from a study of blood T cell repertoires in COVID-19. The overall study: Some COVID-19 samples were acute and others convalescent; all came from the United States, Italy and Spain. PBMCs, B-cell-depleted T cells, or T cells provided the cDNA or gDNA that made up the material.

Original processing notes: Amplified reference gene primers provided the basis for estimating nucleated cell counts. The repertoire was sequenced with immunoSEQ multiplex PCR; TCRdb's copy has only in-frame clones and lacks some. That table supplies the V and J calls and clone size; D and trimming were determined from the DNA. Here the sample spans under 300,000 clones, roughly 86% being singletons. Germline V gives CDR1 SGHTA, CDR2 FQGNSA. Between the trimmed V and J ends, which lost 4 bases and 5 bases, there was a span of 12 bases. The CDR3 sequence is 13 residues long. This sequence joins TRBV7-2 and TRBJ2-7; D ambiguous. Sequencing was done on a sample of peripheral blood. The TCR sequence derives from a woman aged 70 to 79 with active or convalescent COVID-19. This CDR3 reads CASSSLGFNEQYF. For the CDR3, the DNA is TGTGCCAGCAGCTCCCTCGGGTTCAACGAGCAGTACTTC.